One sample yielded the 25 T cell receptor beta chains listed below, sequenced in a study of response to subunit inactivated influenza vaccine. TCRdb reprocessed the RT-PCR reads via MiXCR and lists one record per CDR3 protein. This repertoire shows over 150,000 distinct CDR3 sequences, 11% found once; its top ten account for around 11%. Material: non-naive T cells sorted from PBMCs, obtained more than 35 days after vaccination. The source is a man aged 45-65 years who received an inactivated influenza vaccine.

This clonotype was seen many times. V and J are TRBV5-1 and TRBJ2-7, with unresolved D. The CDR3 covers 14 residues. Trimming shortened V by 7 bases and J by 7 bases, and 21 bases separated the two germline ends. Germline CDR1 SGHRS, CDR2 YFSETQ. CDR3 DNA sequence: TGCGCCAGCGGGTCCGGCGAGACCCTGGGGGAGCAGTACTTC. Protein: CASGSGETLGEQYF.

J is TRBJ1-4 and V is TRBV30, with D possibly matching TRBD1 (6 bases). The ends were cut back, 4 bases at V and 7 bases at J, with 10 bases in the middle. The CDR3 has 12 amino acids. Germline V gene data show CDR1 as GTSNPN and CDR2 as SVGIG (reference sequence). The CDR3 sequence is CAWNKGGEKLFF. The CDR3 coding sequence is TGTGCCTGGAACAAGGGGGGTGAAAAACTGTTTTTT.

This clonotype was observed many times. This chain joins TRBV4-2 and TRBJ2-2; D might be TRBD2 (6 bases). V gave up 3 bases and J gave up 1 base, with 6 bases separating them. Germline V CDR1 and CDR2: LGHNA, YNFKEQ. This CDR3 has 14 residues. The CDR3 is CASSQRGNTGELFF. CDR3 bases: TGTGCCAGCAGCCAGCGGGGGAACACCGGGGAGCTGTTTTTT.

In its sample, this clonotype was seen many times. This chain uses TRBV20-1 with TRBJ2-7, with 9 bases aligning to TRBD2. V dropped 5 bases and J dropped 2; count of bases not matched to a gene: 10. The CDR3 extends over 15 amino acids. Per the germline V gene, CDR1 is DFQATT and CDR2 is SNEGSKA (reference sequence). In DNA form, the CDR3 reads TGCAGTGCTGGGGCCCAGCGGGAGGTGCCCTACGAGCAGTACTTC. Translation: CSAGAQREVPYEQYF.

This clonotype was recorded many times. This rearrangement joins TRBV4-1 to TRBJ1-6; D remains ambiguous. The CDR3 is 16 residues long. From germline, CDR1 is MGHRA and CDR2 YSYEKL. Trimming took 0 bases from V and 0 from J, leaving 6 bases between them. The CDR3 loop reads CASSQERSSYNSPLHF. The CDR3, as DNA: TGCGCCAGCAGCCAAGAACGGAGCTCCTATAATTCACCCCTCCACTTT.

The chain employs TRBV20-1 and TRBJ2-4; no definite D call. The germline V gene encodes CDR1 DFQATT and CDR2 SNEGSKA (reference sequence). The CDR3 sequence is 14 residues long. V lost 0 bases to trimming and J lost 8 bases, with 14 bases between them. For the CDR3, the DNA is TGCAGTGCTAGAGATACCACTGGTGGGTACATTCAGTACTTC. Translated: CSARDTTGGYIQYF.

This chain joins TRBV6-2 or TRBV6-3 and TRBJ1-5; D gene ambiguous. Germline CDR1 MNHEY, CDR2 SVGEGT. The germline V and J ends were trimmed by 2 bases and 7 bases, with 6 bases remaining between them. This CDR3 has 12 residues. The CDR3 sequence: CASSYVGQPQHF. In nucleotides, the CDR3 is TGTGCCAGCAGTTACGTCGGACAGCCCCAGCATTTT.

This rearrangement joins TRBV20-1 to TRBJ1-5; 7 nucleotides line up with TRBD1. The CDR3 is 13 amino acids. Germline trimming cut 5 bases from V and 3 bases from J; bases unmatched to any gene: 4. Germline CDR1 is DFQATT and CDR2 is SNEGSKA (reference sequence). CDR3 sequence (DNA): TGCAGTGCTCCGGACAGGCACAATCAGCCCCAGCATTTT. This sequence encodes CSAPDRHNQPQHF.

This chain links TRBV12-3 or TRBV12-4 with TRBJ1-6; 9 bases map to TRBD1. The V segment lost 4 bases and the J segment 10 bases; nucleotides outside the gene matches: 8. The CDR3 loop spans 15 amino acids. This chain's CDR3 is CASSSGTGSRSPLHF. CDR3 DNA: TGTGCCAGCAGTTCGGGGACAGGGTCAAGATCACCCCTCCACTTT.

This clonotype was detected only a few times. J is TRBJ1-1 and V is TRBV6-6, with D possibly being TRBD1 (6 bases). The V gene's germline CDR1 is MNHNY and CDR2 SVGAGI (reference sequence). The ends were cut back, 6 bases at V and 8 bases at J, with 13 bases in the middle. This CDR3 has 12 residues. The CDR3 loop is CASRQGHEEAFF. As DNA, the CDR3 is TGTGCCAGCAGGCAGGGGCACGAGGAAGCTTTCTTT.

V usage is TRBV20-1 and J usage is TRBJ2-3; a possible D gene is TRBD2 (5 bases). The germline V gene has CDR1 DFQATT and CDR2 SNEGSKA (reference sequence). V was cut by 3 bases and J by 2 bases, with 6 bases left in between. There are 12 residues in the CDR3. The CDR3 reads CSARTNTDTQYF. DNA of the CDR3: TGCAGTGCTAGGACTAACACAGATACGCAGTATTTT.

This clonotype was detected only a few times. The J gene is TRBJ1-1, the V gene TRBV7-2; 8 nucleotides line up with TRBD1. After removal of 1 base from V and 4 bases from J, the junction contained 5 bases not matched to a gene. The germline V gene has CDR1 SGHTA and CDR2 FQGNSA. CDR3 length: 15 amino acids. The CDR3 nucleotides read TGTGCCAGCAGCTTAGGGGCAGGGGGCCTCACTGAAGCTTTCTTT. Its protein is CASSLGAGGLTEAFF.

The V gene is TRBV5-4, the J gene TRBJ2-3; TRBD2 agrees at 10 bases. In germline, CDR1 is SGHNT, CDR2 YYREEE (reference sequence). The CDR3 is 16 amino acids. After removal of 1 base from V and 6 bases from J, the junction contained 8 bases not matched to a gene. The CDR3 sequence is CASSLMASGGADTQYF. DNA for the CDR3: TGTGCCAGCAGCTTGATGGCTAGCGGGGGAGCGGATACGCAGTATTTT.

In its sample, this clonotype was seen a few times. The chain employs TRBV20-1 and TRBJ2-3; the match to TRBD2 covers 12 bases. CDR1 and CDR2 from the germline V gene are DFQATT and SNEGSKA (reference sequence). The V gene end was trimmed by 5 bases and the J gene end by 0 bases; junction bases not matched to a gene: 3. The CDR3 length is 15 residues. In nucleotides, the CDR3 is TGCAGTGCTGATGGACTAGCGGGAAGCACAGATACGCAGTATTTT. Its translation is CSADGLAGSTDTQYF.

This clonotype was detected a few times. The CDR3: CASSGGTALIGYTF. Written as DNA, the CDR3 is TGTGCCAGCAGCGGGGGGACAGCTCTTATTGGCTACACCTTC. The rearrangement links TRBV9 to TRBJ1-2; 7 bases align to TRBD1. Trimming took 3 bases from V and 7 from J; bases not matched to a gene: 9. Germline V CDR1 and CDR2: SGDLS, YYNGEE. This CDR3 comprises 14 residues.

This clonotype appeared a few times. The chain carries TRBV5-5 and TRBJ2-7; TRBD2 is a possible D gene (6 bases). V was pared by 4 bases and J by 7 bases, with 24 bases between. CDR1 and CDR2 from the germline V gene are SGHKS and YYEKEE (reference sequence). This CDR3 contains 16 residues. Here the CDR3 DNA reads TGTGCCAGCAGCCCCCTGGGAGGCGACGGGACGAGGGAGCAGTACTTC. Translation gives CASSPLGGDGTREQYF.

The genes are TRBV6-1 and TRBJ1-1; D is possibly TRBD1 (5 bases). This CDR3 comprises 13 residues. CDR1 MNHNS and CDR2 SASEGT come from the germline V gene. Trimming pared 8 bases from V and 4 bases from J, leaving 14 bases between. The CDR3 loop is CASRLTTATEAFF. The DNA of the CDR3 is TGTGCCAGCCGGCTTACGACAGCCACTGAAGCTTTCTTT.

This chain connects TRBV11-2 to TRBJ2-5, with 10 positions matching TRBD2. Germline V gene lookup returns CDR1 SGHAT and CDR2 FQNNGV. The length of the CDR3 is 17 residues. V was clipped by 0 bases and J by 4 bases; unmatched bases: 8. DNA of the CDR3: TGTGCCAGCAGCTTAGATCCTCAGCGGGGGGGCGGAGAGACCCAGTACTTC. This sequence encodes CASSLDPQRGGGETQYF.

This chain connects TRBV4-1 to TRBJ1-1, with 8 nucleotides matching TRBD1. CDR1 and CDR2 from the germline V gene are MGHRA and YSYEKL. The CDR3 is 14 residues long. After removal of 4 bases from V and 6 bases from J, the junction contained 7 bases not matched to a gene. CDR3 residues: CASSLQGALSEAFF. The DNA for the CDR3 is TGCGCCAGCAGCCTTCAGGGGGCTCTTTCTGAAGCTTTCTTT.

The table lists this clonotype with a count of one. This chain uses TRBV7-2 with TRBJ2-7; D uncertain. This CDR3 spans 13 amino acids. Trimming removed 0 bases from V and 2 bases from J, with 5 bases in between. Germline V CDR1 and CDR2: SGHTA, FQGNSA. The CDR3 protein is CASSLALTYEQYF. The CDR3 bases are TGTGCCAGCAGCTTAGCCCTAACCTACGAGCAGTACTTC.

Concerning this clonotype itself: Mismatch with germline at one junction end may stem from a read error. This chain uses TRBV6-5 with TRBJ2-2, with 12 positions matching TRBD2. This CDR3 spans 18 amino acids. Germline-derived CDR1 and CDR2 are MNHEY and SVGAGI. The CDR3 reads CANSYSASGRAVTGEMFF. The CDR3 nucleotides are TGTGCCAACAGTTACTCGGCTAGCGGGAGGGCCGTAACCGGGGAGATGTTTTTT.

The rearrangement joins TRBV20-1 to TRBJ2-7, with D possibly TRBD1 on 5 matching bases. The CDR3 runs 13 residues. Trimming removed 3 bases at V and 0 bases at J, with 9 bases between. The germline V gene encodes CDR1 DFQATT and CDR2 SNEGSKA (reference sequence). CDR3 nucleotide sequence: TGCAGTGCTAGGACAGACAGCTCCTACGAGCAGTACTTC. Translation gives CSARTDSSYEQYF.

Many counts were recorded for this clonotype. The chain has TRBV5-1 and TRBJ2-5; weak D call: TRBD1 (6 bases). The CDR3 extends over 15 amino acids. V was clipped by 3 bases and J by 2 bases, with 14 bases between them. Germline CDR1 is SGHRS and CDR2 is YFSETQ. This CDR3 is CASSSTSGVQETQYF. The CDR3 region has the DNA TGCGCCAGCAGCTCGACCTCAGGGGTTCAAGAGACCCAGTACTTC.

This clonotype occurred many times. This rearrangement joins TRBV6-1 to TRBJ1-3; TRBD1 might be the D (6 bases). From germline, CDR1 is MNHNS and CDR2 SASEGT. The V end lost 6 bases, the J end lost 0 bases, and 9 bases lay between the germline ends. The CDR3 totals 14 residues. This chain's CDR3 is CASRTGYSGNTIYF. Written as DNA, the CDR3 is TGTGCCAGCAGAACAGGGTACTCTGGAAACACCATATATTTT.

The chain is built from TRBV5-1 and TRBJ2-1; D is perhaps TRBD1 or TRBD2 (6 bases each). This CDR3 contains 15 residues. V was trimmed by 7 bases and J by 1 base, leaving 15 bases between them. Germline V gene lookup returns CDR1 SGHRS and CDR2 YFSETQ. This CDR3 reads CASRPSGASYNEQFF. The CDR3, as DNA: TGCGCCAGCCGCCCCTCGGGGGCATCCTACAATGAGCAGTTCTTC.